This is a list of T cell receptor beta chains from one sample in a study of cytomegalovirus exposure and HLA in healthy donors. Clones were sequenced by immunoSEQ multiplex PCR, and TCRdb holds only the in-frame ones, with some missing. The sample consists of around 130,000 clones, 75% to 90% of them appearing once. The sample comprised PBMCs. These TCRs come from a woman aged 40 to 49 in good health and CMV-seronegative. Both conserved end residues are part of each CDR3. The D gene is left open where the match is weak. A row's size may be missing; if present it is once, few, many or a size class.

CDR3nt: TGTGCTAGTGGTTTGACAGGCGATCAGCCCCAGCATTTT
CDR3aa: CASGLTGDQPQHF
d_gene: .
abundance: .
len: 13
v_gene: TRBV12-5
j_gene: TRBJ1-5

CDR3nt: TGTGCCAGCAGCCTCACCCCCCCACCGCTTCCGAGCTCCTACAATGAGCAGTTCTTC
CDR3aa: CASSLTPPPLPSSYNEQFF
d_gene: .
abundance: .
len: 19
v_gene: TRBV7-3
j_gene: TRBJ2-1

CDR3nt: TGCGCCAGCAGCTTGGGGCAGGGTGTCCACGAGCAGTACTTC
CDR3aa: CASSLGQGVHEQYF
d_gene: .
abundance: .
len: 14
v_gene: TRBV5-1
j_gene: TRBJ2-7

CDR3nt: TGCGCCAGCAGCCCTACGAGGGTATCCTACCAAGCTTTCTTT
CDR3aa: CASSPTRVSYQAFF
d_gene: .
abundance: .
len: 14
v_gene: TRBV5-1
j_gene: TRBJ1-1

CDR3nt: TGTGCCAGCGGCGGGGGCAGAACTAACTATGGCTACACCTTC
CDR3aa: CASGGGRTNYGYTF
d_gene: .
abundance: .
len: 14
v_gene: TRBV9
j_gene: TRBJ1-2

CDR3nt: TGCGCCAGCAGCTCCTTAAGGGGGGGGAGCCTCACAGATACGCAGTATTTT
CDR3aa: CASSSLRGGSLTDTQYF
d_gene: .
abundance: .
len: 17
v_gene: TRBV5-1
j_gene: TRBJ2-3

CDR3nt: TGCGCCAGCAGCGAACCGACAGGGGGTATGGCTGAAGCTTTCTTT
CDR3aa: CASSEPTGGMAEAFF
d_gene: TRBD1
abundance: .
len: 15
v_gene: TRBV5-1
j_gene: TRBJ1-1

CDR3nt: TGTGCCAGCAGCTCCTCGGGGGGGAACTACAATGAGCAGTTCTTC
CDR3aa: CASSSSGGNYNEQFF
d_gene: TRBD2
abundance: .
len: 15
v_gene: TRBV7-6
j_gene: TRBJ2-1

CDR3nt: TGTGCCACCAGCAGGGCCTACAGTGACGATGAAAAACTGTTTTTT
CDR3aa: CATSRAYSDDEKLFF
d_gene: .
abundance: .
len: 15
v_gene: TRBV15
j_gene: TRBJ1-4

CDR3nt: TGTGCCAGCAGCCGGGCGGTGGGGGGGGATACCTCTGGGGCCAACGTCCTGACTTTC
CDR3aa: CASSRAVGGDTSGANVLTF
d_gene: TRBD2
abundance: .
len: 19
v_gene: TRBV4-2
j_gene: TRBJ2-6

CDR3nt: TGTGCCACCAGCAGAGTTGGGGGACTAGCCGGGAACGAGCAGTACTTC
CDR3aa: CATSRVGGLAGNEQYF
d_gene: TRBD2
abundance: once
len: 16
v_gene: TRBV15
j_gene: TRBJ2-7

CDR3nt: TGTGCCAGCAGCGTAGACCCGGGACTAGGGGACGGGGAGCAGTACTTC
CDR3aa: CASSVDPGLGDGEQYF
d_gene: TRBD2
abundance: .
len: 16
v_gene: TRBV9
j_gene: TRBJ2-7

CDR3nt: TGTGCCAGCAGCCCCTTGTACGAGCAGTACTTC
CDR3aa: CASSPLYEQYF
d_gene: .
abundance: .
len: 11
v_gene: TRBV28
j_gene: TRBJ2-7

CDR3nt: TGTGCCAGCAGTTTACGGGGGGAGGGGACCAAAAACATTCAGTACTTC
CDR3aa: CASSLRGEGTKNIQYF
d_gene: TRBD2
abundance: .
len: 16
v_gene: TRBV27
j_gene: TRBJ2-4

CDR3nt: TGTGCCAGTAGTACAGGGGGCCGCGGTGGCTACACCTTC
CDR3aa: CASSTGGRGGYTF
d_gene: TRBD1
abundance: .
len: 13
v_gene: TRBV19
j_gene: TRBJ1-2

CDR3nt: TGTGCCACAAGGACAGGGACTGAAGCTTTCTTT
CDR3aa: CATRTGTEAFF
d_gene: TRBD1
abundance: .
len: 11
v_gene: TRBV19
j_gene: TRBJ1-1

CDR3nt: TGTGCCAGCAGCCCGCCCGGGGTCCGGGGGTACAATGAGCAGTTCTTC
CDR3aa: CASSPPGVRGYNEQFF
d_gene: .
abundance: .
len: 16
v_gene: TRBV7-3
j_gene: TRBJ2-1

CDR3nt: TGTGCCAGCAGCTTTACCTCCAATTCCCCTTACGCCGGACAGGGGGTCTCTGGAAACACCATATATTTT
CDR3aa: CASSFTSNSPYAGQGVSGNTIYF
d_gene: TRBD1
abundance: .
len: 23
v_gene: TRBV9
j_gene: TRBJ1-3

CDR3nt: TGTGCCAGCAGCCTAAATGAGGGCTACGAGCAGTACTTC
CDR3aa: CASSLNEGYEQYF
d_gene: .
abundance: few
len: 13
v_gene: TRBV7-6
j_gene: TRBJ2-7

CDR3nt: TGCGCCAGCAGCCAAGAGGCGGGGGGCAACAATGAGCAGTTCTTC
CDR3aa: CASSQEAGGNNEQFF
d_gene: TRBD2
abundance: .
len: 15
v_gene: TRBV4-3
j_gene: TRBJ2-1

CDR3nt: TGTGCCAGCAGTCCGGACAGGGGCGCCATCTACGAGCAGTACTTC
CDR3aa: CASSPDRGAIYEQYF
d_gene: TRBD1
abundance: .
len: 15
v_gene: TRBV4-2
j_gene: TRBJ2-7

CDR3nt: TGTGCCATCGGAGACTCTGGGGCCAACGTCCTGACTTTC
CDR3aa: CAIGDSGANVLTF
d_gene: .
abundance: .
len: 13
v_gene: TRBV6-1
j_gene: TRBJ2-6

CDR3nt: TGTGCCAGCAGACAGACAGTGAACACTGAAGCTTTCTTT
CDR3aa: CASRQTVNTEAFF
d_gene: .
abundance: .
len: 13
v_gene: TRBV6-4
j_gene: TRBJ1-1

CDR3nt: TGTGCCAGCAGCTTAGCGGGCGGGGGATCCTACAATGAGCAGTTCTTC
CDR3aa: CASSLAGGGSYNEQFF
d_gene: TRBD2
abundance: once
len: 16
v_gene: TRBV7-8
j_gene: TRBJ2-1

CDR3nt: TGTGCCAGCACCAACGTCCGGGGGGACCCTGAAGCTTTCTTT
CDR3aa: CASTNVRGDPEAFF
d_gene: .
abundance: .
len: 14
v_gene: TRBV27
j_gene: TRBJ1-1

CDR3nt: TGTGCCAGCAGCCCCGAGGTCGGGAGATCACCCCTCCACTTT
CDR3aa: CASSPEVGRSPLHF
d_gene: .
abundance: .
len: 14
v_gene: TRBV7-2
j_gene: TRBJ1-6

CDR3nt: TGTGCCAGCAGCAGACTAGCGGGAGACTACAATGAGCAGTTCTTC
CDR3aa: CASSRLAGDYNEQFF
d_gene: TRBD2
abundance: few
len: 15
v_gene: TRBV6-5
j_gene: TRBJ2-1

CDR3nt: TGTGCCACCGCAGGACAGGGGTCGGTTGAGCAGTTCTTC
CDR3aa: CATAGQGSVEQFF
d_gene: TRBD1
abundance: .
len: 13
v_gene: TRBV19
j_gene: TRBJ2-1

CDR3nt: TGTGCCAGCAGCGATATCAGGGGAAACTATGGCTACACCTTC
CDR3aa: CASSDIRGNYGYTF
d_gene: .
abundance: .
len: 14
v_gene: TRBV2
j_gene: TRBJ1-2

CDR3nt: TGTGCCAGCAGCATCACATACGAGCAGTACTTC
CDR3aa: CASSITYEQYF
d_gene: .
abundance: .
len: 11
v_gene: TRBV28
j_gene: TRBJ2-7

CDR3nt: TGTGCCAGCAGCTCCTATGCGAAAGACGGAGGCCTCTATGGCTACACCTTC
CDR3aa: CASSSYAKDGGLYGYTF
d_gene: .
abundance: .
len: 17
v_gene: TRBV5-6
j_gene: TRBJ1-2

CDR3nt: TGTGCCAGCAGCGCTTGGCTACTAAACACCGGGGAGCTGTTTTTT
CDR3aa: CASSAWLLNTGELFF
d_gene: .
abundance: .
len: 15
v_gene: TRBV7-2
j_gene: TRBJ2-2

CDR3nt: TGTGCCAGCAGCGGGGATCCCGGGAGCCCGGTTTATGGCTACACCTTC
CDR3aa: CASSGDPGSPVYGYTF
d_gene: .
abundance: .
len: 16
v_gene: TRBV7-9
j_gene: TRBJ1-2

CDR3nt: TGCGCCAGCAGCCCGTTAATCACAGGGGGCACTGGAAACACCATATATTTT
CDR3aa: CASSPLITGGTGNTIYF
d_gene: TRBD1
abundance: .
len: 17
v_gene: TRBV5-1
j_gene: TRBJ1-3

CDR3nt: TGCAGCTCGGGGGGATCCTATGGCTACACCTTC
CDR3aa: CSSGGSYGYTF
d_gene: .
abundance: .
len: 11
v_gene: TRBV29-1
j_gene: TRBJ1-2

CDR3nt: TGTGCCAGCAGCCAAGATCTCCAGGGGGATTCACCCCTCCACTTT
CDR3aa: CASSQDLQGDSPLHF
d_gene: TRBD1
abundance: .
len: 15
v_gene: TRBV14
j_gene: TRBJ1-6

CDR3nt: TGTGCCAGCAGCTCGGGACTAGCGGGAGGGCCCGGCACCGGGGAGCTGTTTTTT
CDR3aa: CASSSGLAGGPGTGELFF
d_gene: TRBD2
abundance: .
len: 18
v_gene: TRBV9
j_gene: TRBJ2-2

CDR3nt: TGTGCCAGCAGCTTCGGGGTGGGGGGACCTCCGAACCTAAACACTGAAGCTTTCTTT
CDR3aa: CASSFGVGGPPNLNTEAFF
d_gene: .
abundance: .
len: 19
v_gene: TRBV13
j_gene: TRBJ1-1

CDR3nt: TGTGCCAGCAGCTTAGCGGGGGGGGGAGTTCGGGAGCAGTTCTTC
CDR3aa: CASSLAGGGVREQFF
d_gene: TRBD2
abundance: few
len: 15
v_gene: TRBV7-8
j_gene: TRBJ2-1

CDR3nt: TGTGCCAGCAGTGAAGCCGGAGGGGATGATGGCTACACCTTC
CDR3aa: CASSEAGGDDGYTF
d_gene: .
abundance: .
len: 14
v_gene: TRBV6-1
j_gene: TRBJ1-2

CDR3nt: TGTGCCAGCAGCCCAGTTTCTCGTTCAGCGGGAGCGACCCAGTACTTC
CDR3aa: CASSPVSRSAGATQYF
d_gene: TRBD2
abundance: .
len: 16
v_gene: TRBV7-2
j_gene: TRBJ2-5

CDR3nt: TGCGCCAGCAGCACCACTGGGGGCCGGACCGGGGAGCTGTTTTTT
CDR3aa: CASSTTGGRTGELFF
d_gene: .
abundance: .
len: 15
v_gene: TRBV5-1
j_gene: TRBJ2-2

CDR3nt: TGTGCCAGCAGCCCCCAGGAGGGGCCCAATTCACCCCTCCACTTT
CDR3aa: CASSPQEGPNSPLHF
d_gene: .
abundance: .
len: 15
v_gene: TRBV11-2
j_gene: TRBJ1-6

CDR3nt: TGCGCCAGCAGCCCCGCCTTCGGGGGAAGAGGGACTTACGAGCAGTACTTC
CDR3aa: CASSPAFGGRGTYEQYF
d_gene: .
abundance: .
len: 17
v_gene: TRBV4-1
j_gene: TRBJ2-7

CDR3nt: TGTGCCAGCAGTGAATGGAGGTCGAACACCGGGGAGCTGTTTTTT
CDR3aa: CASSEWRSNTGELFF
d_gene: .
abundance: once
len: 15
v_gene: TRBV25-1
j_gene: TRBJ2-2